Sequencing of this T cell receptor (beta chain) was carried out in a study of CD8+ T cells in alopecia areata. Study-level background: Tofacitinib therapy took 6 to 18 months; 6 months off drug came after. Findings of the study overall: Many expanded lesional clones persisted during tofacitinib (in both scalp and blood). TCRs were shared less clearly across patients than in mice, possibly for HLA-related reasons.

Treatment noted: oral pan-JAK inhibitor, 5-10 mg twice daily. Alopecia areata patients provided lesional scalp punch biopsies and peripheral blood. cDNA serving as the sequencing template came from extracted, reverse transcribed RNA. Data came from immunoSEQ multiplex PCR; TCRdb stores just in-frame clones and leaves some out. The data show approximately 220,000 clones, around two fifths seen once. This clone occurred a few times. Its antigen is currently unknown. A read error may account for a junction end that differs from germline. Other DNA sequences of this sample code for an identical CDR3. Germline V gene data show CDR1 as SGHDN and CDR2 as FVKESK. The CDR3 covers 17 residues.

The clonotype comes from a human donor with alopecia areata. The chain recombines TRBV14 with TRBJ1-4; weak D call: TRBD1 (6 bases). This material consisted of CD4+ T cells sorted from blood, taken around week 30, from a patient treated with tofacitinib. The CDR3 protein is CASSQGLSAQGNEKLFF. The CDR3 nucleotides read TGCGCCAGCAGCCAAGGCCTGTCGGCGCAGGGGAATGAAAAACTGTTTTTT.